The rows below give T cell receptor beta chains drawn from one sample of a study of T cells in narcolepsy. Using immunoSEQ multiplex PCR, the repertoire was profiled, and TCRdb retains in-frame clones only, with some absent. In the table there are 25,000 to 35,000 clones, 90% of which are singletons. The sequenced sample consisted of CD45RA- memory CD4+ T cells from PBMCs. All receptors derive from a human donor with narcolepsy. Each CDR3 is given with its conserved first and last residue. The order of the fields is J gene, V gene, clone size, D gene, CDR3 DNA, CDR3 protein. The D gene is left open where the match is weak. Clone size appears in some rows only: once, few, many, or a class for an expanded clone.

J gene: TRBJ2-5; V gene: TRBV19; clone size: once; D gene: NA; CDR3 DNA: TGTGCCAGTATAGTCAAGGGGCCTCGGGAGGAGACCCAGTACTTC; CDR3 protein: CASIVKGPREETQYF
J gene: TRBJ1-1; V gene: TRBV9; clone size: NA; D gene: NA; CDR3 DNA: TGTGCCAGCACCAAACTCGGGACTGAAGCTTTCTTT; CDR3 protein: CASTKLGTEAFF
J gene: TRBJ1-5; V gene: TRBV5-4; clone size: NA; D gene: NA; CDR3 DNA: TGTGCCAGCAGCCCTGGGCCCCTTCAGCCCCAGCATTTT; CDR3 protein: CASSPGPLQPQHF
J gene: TRBJ1-1; V gene: TRBV10-3; clone size: NA; D gene: TRBD1; CDR3 DNA: TGTGCCATCAGCCCCGACAGGGACAGGGTTTTCTTT; CDR3 protein: CAISPDRDRVFF
J gene: TRBJ1-5; V gene: TRBV9; clone size: NA; D gene: NA; CDR3 DNA: TGTGCCAGCAGCGTTGGGGGCCCCAATCAGCCCCAGCATTTT; CDR3 protein: CASSVGGPNQPQHF
J gene: TRBJ2-5; V gene: TRBV28; clone size: NA; D gene: TRBD1; CDR3 DNA: TGTGCCAGCAGTCCACAGGGGCGGGAGACCCAGTACTTC; CDR3 protein: CASSPQGRETQYF
J gene: TRBJ1-1; V gene: TRBV30; clone size: NA; D gene: NA; CDR3 DNA: TGTGCCTGGAGTGTACGTGGCGGGGGGGCTTTCTTT; CDR3 protein: CAWSVRGGGAFF
J gene: TRBJ1-1; V gene: TRBV7-8; clone size: NA; D gene: NA; CDR3 DNA: TGTGCCAGCAGCCCGATACGGGGGACTGAAGCTTTCTTT; CDR3 protein: CASSPIRGTEAFF
J gene: TRBJ2-3; V gene: TRBV19; clone size: NA; D gene: TRBD2; CDR3 DNA: TGTGCCAGGGTCCGGACTAGCGGGAGGGTAGATACGCAGTATTTT; CDR3 protein: CARVRTSGRVDTQYF
J gene: TRBJ2-7; V gene: TRBV28; clone size: NA; D gene: NA; CDR3 DNA: TGTGCCAGCAACTCATTCTACGAGCAGTACTTC; CDR3 protein: CASNSFYEQYF
J gene: TRBJ1-4; V gene: TRBV6-6; clone size: NA; D gene: NA; CDR3 DNA: TGTGCCAGCACTCAGGGAGGGACCTTCCTTGAAAAACTGTTTTTT; CDR3 protein: CASTQGGTFLEKLFF
J gene: TRBJ2-3; V gene: TRBV27; clone size: NA; D gene: NA; CDR3 DNA: TGTGCCATCCCAATCAAGGATACGCAGTATTTT; CDR3 protein: CAIPIKDTQYF
J gene: TRBJ2-1; V gene: TRBV30; clone size: once; D gene: NA; CDR3 DNA: TGTGCCTGGAGTGTAGGCGGTAACAATGAGCAGTTCTTC; CDR3 protein: CAWSVGGNNEQFF
J gene: TRBJ2-1; V gene: TRBV28; clone size: once; D gene: TRBD2; CDR3 DNA: TGTGCCAGCAGGGCCTCGAGCGGGGGGCTTGAGCAGTTCTTC; CDR3 protein: CASRASSGGLEQFF
J gene: TRBJ2-3; V gene: TRBV6-6; clone size: few; D gene: TRBD2; CDR3 DNA: TGTGCCAGCAGTTACGACGGGGGGAAAGATACGCAGTATTTT; CDR3 protein: CASSYDGGKDTQYF
J gene: TRBJ2-4; V gene: TRBV5-4; clone size: NA; D gene: TRBD1; CDR3 DNA: TGTGCCAGCAGCCCGGAGACAGGGCGGTTGTACTTC; CDR3 protein: CASSPETGRLYF
J gene: TRBJ2-2; V gene: TRBV5-1; clone size: NA; D gene: TRBD2; CDR3 DNA: TGCGCCAGCAGCCCGGTAGGTCTAGCGGGAGCTAACACCGGGGAGCTGTTTTTT; CDR3 protein: CASSPVGLAGANTGELFF
J gene: TRBJ1-1; V gene: TRBV5-6; clone size: NA; D gene: NA; CDR3 DNA: TGTGCCAGCAGCTTGGGTGGCCTTGAAGCTTTCTTT; CDR3 protein: CASSLGGLEAFF
J gene: TRBJ2-7; V gene: TRBV5-4; clone size: NA; D gene: NA; CDR3 DNA: TGTGCCAGCAGCCCCGCTAGCGTCCACGAGCAGTACTTC; CDR3 protein: CASSPASVHEQYF
J gene: TRBJ1-4; V gene: TRBV7-9; clone size: once; D gene: NA; CDR3 DNA: TGTGCCAGCAGCTTAGGTCTTGCGGGGGTTAGTGAAAAACTGTTTTTT; CDR3 protein: CASSLGLAGVSEKLFF
J gene: TRBJ2-6; V gene: TRBV6-5; clone size: NA; D gene: TRBD1; CDR3 DNA: TGTGCCAGCAGTACAGGGGACGGGGCCAACGTCCTGACTTTC; CDR3 protein: CASSTGDGANVLTF
J gene: TRBJ2-5; V gene: TRBV29-1; clone size: NA; D gene: NA; CDR3 DNA: TGCAGCGGCGCGCGCGGACCTCAAGAGACCCAGTACTTC; CDR3 protein: CSGARGPQETQYF
J gene: TRBJ2-2; V gene: TRBV4-1; clone size: NA; D gene: TRBD2; CDR3 DNA: TGCGCCAGCAGCCAAGTCCCCACTAGCGGGCCCCTCGGGGAGCTGTTTTTT; CDR3 protein: CASSQVPTSGPLGELFF
J gene: TRBJ1-1; V gene: TRBV27; clone size: few; D gene: NA; CDR3 DNA: TGTGCCAGCAGTTTCGACAGGTTCACTGAAGCTTTCTTT; CDR3 protein: CASSFDRFTEAFF
J gene: TRBJ1-1; V gene: TRBV11-1; clone size: NA; D gene: NA; CDR3 DNA: TGTGCCAGCAGCTTAAACCAGAACACTGAAGCTTTCTTT; CDR3 protein: CASSLNQNTEAFF
J gene: TRBJ2-6; V gene: TRBV10-3; clone size: NA; D gene: NA; CDR3 DNA: TGTGCCATCAGTGAACTAGGGTCTGGGGCCAACGTCCTGACTTTC; CDR3 protein: CAISELGSGANVLTF
J gene: TRBJ1-4; V gene: TRBV5-6; clone size: NA; D gene: TRBD1; CDR3 DNA: TGTGCCAGCAGCTTACAGGGGGCGAGGTTGGAAAAACTGTTTTTT; CDR3 protein: CASSLQGARLEKLFF
J gene: TRBJ2-3; V gene: TRBV5-1; clone size: NA; D gene: NA; CDR3 DNA: TGCGCCAGCAGCTTGGTCAGGGCGGGCACAGATACGCAGTATTTT; CDR3 protein: CASSLVRAGTDTQYF
J gene: TRBJ1-3; V gene: TRBV7-2; clone size: NA; D gene: NA; CDR3 DNA: TGTGCCAGCAGCTTTCCTGGAAACACCATATATTTT; CDR3 protein: CASSFPGNTIYF
J gene: TRBJ2-4; V gene: TRBV21-1; clone size: NA; D gene: NA; CDR3 DNA: TGTGCCAGCAGCAAAGGGACAGGGGATGGGAACATTCAGTACTTC; CDR3 protein: CASSKGTGDGNIQYF
J gene: TRBJ2-5; V gene: TRBV6-5; clone size: NA; D gene: TRBD2; CDR3 DNA: TGTGCCATCCCGCTACTAGCGGGGAAAGAGACCCAGTACTTC; CDR3 protein: CAIPLLAGKETQYF
J gene: TRBJ1-6; V gene: TRBV19; clone size: NA; D gene: NA; CDR3 DNA: TGTGCCAGTAACACCGGGACGATCCCCTCACCCCTCCACTTT; CDR3 protein: CASNTGTIPSPLHF
J gene: TRBJ2-6; V gene: TRBV2; clone size: NA; D gene: NA; CDR3 DNA: TGTGCCAGCAGTTCAACAGGGTTTTCTGGGGCCAACGTCCTGACTTTC; CDR3 protein: CASSSTGFSGANVLTF
J gene: TRBJ2-7; V gene: TRBV7-2; clone size: NA; D gene: NA; CDR3 DNA: TGTGCCAGCAGCTTGTCTTCAGGGAGCTACGAGCAGTACTTC; CDR3 protein: CASSLSSGSYEQYF
J gene: TRBJ1-5; V gene: TRBV4-3; clone size: NA; D gene: NA; CDR3 DNA: TGCGCCAGCAGCCAAGAAGCAGGGTTTCAGCCCCAGCATTTT; CDR3 protein: CASSQEAGFQPQHF
J gene: TRBJ1-1; V gene: TRBV5-6; clone size: NA; D gene: NA; CDR3 DNA: TGTGCCAGCAGCTCTACAGGGACGAACACTGAAGCTTTCTTT; CDR3 protein: CASSSTGTNTEAFF
J gene: TRBJ1-5; V gene: TRBV28; clone size: NA; D gene: NA; CDR3 DNA: TGTGCCAGCAGTTCTCCCCCCAATAACCGTTATCAGCCCCAGCATTTT; CDR3 protein: CASSSPPNNRYQPQHF
J gene: TRBJ1-6; V gene: TRBV7-2; clone size: NA; D gene: NA; CDR3 DNA: TGTGCCAGCACCCATAATTCACCCCTCCACTTT; CDR3 protein: CASTHNSPLHF
J gene: TRBJ2-1; V gene: TRBV7-2; clone size: NA; D gene: TRBD2; CDR3 DNA: TGTGCCAGCAGCCGCGGACTAGCGGGGGGGGTTCGAGAGCAGTTCTTC; CDR3 protein: CASSRGLAGGVREQFF
J gene: TRBJ2-7; V gene: TRBV6-4; clone size: NA; D gene: NA; CDR3 DNA: TGTGCCCTACAAGGCGGGCGGCCGAACTACGAGCAGTACTTC; CDR3 protein: CALQGGRPNYEQYF
J gene: TRBJ2-7; V gene: TRBV5-1; clone size: NA; D gene: NA; CDR3 DNA: TGCGCCAGCAGCCCGACGGGTACACCTTACGAGCAGTACTTC; CDR3 protein: CASSPTGTPYEQYF
J gene: TRBJ2-3; V gene: TRBV27; clone size: NA; D gene: NA; CDR3 DNA: TGTGCCAGCAGTTTACGCTATAGCACAGATACGCAGTATTTT; CDR3 protein: CASSLRYSTDTQYF
J gene: TRBJ2-2; V gene: TRBV28; clone size: NA; D gene: TRBD1; CDR3 DNA: TGTGCCAGCAGCCGGACAGGGAGCACCGGGGAGCTGTTTTTT; CDR3 protein: CASSRTGSTGELFF
J gene: TRBJ1-1; V gene: TRBV25-1; clone size: NA; D gene: NA; CDR3 DNA: TGTGCCAGCAGAGAGGGGGTTGGTGAAGCTTTCTTT; CDR3 protein: CASREGVGEAFF
J gene: TRBJ1-2; V gene: TRBV9; clone size: NA; D gene: TRBD1; CDR3 DNA: TGTGCCAGCAGCGGAGGGACAGGCCTCTATGGCTACACCTTC; CDR3 protein: CASSGGTGLYGYTF
J gene: TRBJ1-2; V gene: TRBV18; clone size: NA; D gene: TRBD1; CDR3 DNA: TGTGCCAGCTCACCACCCATCCGGGGACAGGGTTACTATGGCTACACCTTC; CDR3 protein: CASSPPIRGQGYYGYTF
J gene: TRBJ1-6; V gene: TRBV4-3; clone size: NA; D gene: TRBD1; CDR3 DNA: TGCGCCAGCAGCCAAGGACAGGGACATTCACCCCTCCACTTT; CDR3 protein: CASSQGQGHSPLHF
J gene: TRBJ2-5; V gene: TRBV5-1; clone size: NA; D gene: NA; CDR3 DNA: TGCGCCAGCAACGAAGGAAACCAAGAGACCCAGTACTTC; CDR3 protein: CASNEGNQETQYF
J gene: TRBJ1-2; V gene: TRBV9; clone size: NA; D gene: TRBD1; CDR3 DNA: TGTGCCAGCAGCGTAACCGGGACAGGGGGCTATGGCTACACCTTC; CDR3 protein: CASSVTGTGGYGYTF
J gene: TRBJ1-2; V gene: TRBV4-2; clone size: NA; D gene: NA; CDR3 DNA: TGTGCCAGCAGCCAAGAGGAGGGGAGGGACGGCTACACCTTC; CDR3 protein: CASSQEEGRDGYTF
J gene: TRBJ2-1; V gene: TRBV11-2; clone size: NA; D gene: TRBD2; CDR3 DNA: TGTGCCAGCAGCTTTTTGACTAGCGGGAGCCTCGATGAGCAGTTCTTC; CDR3 protein: CASSFLTSGSLDEQFF
J gene: TRBJ2-7; V gene: TRBV4-3; clone size: few; D gene: NA; CDR3 DNA: TGCGCCAGCAGCCAAGTCCACCCAGGCCCCTACGAGCAGTACTTC; CDR3 protein: CASSQVHPGPYEQYF